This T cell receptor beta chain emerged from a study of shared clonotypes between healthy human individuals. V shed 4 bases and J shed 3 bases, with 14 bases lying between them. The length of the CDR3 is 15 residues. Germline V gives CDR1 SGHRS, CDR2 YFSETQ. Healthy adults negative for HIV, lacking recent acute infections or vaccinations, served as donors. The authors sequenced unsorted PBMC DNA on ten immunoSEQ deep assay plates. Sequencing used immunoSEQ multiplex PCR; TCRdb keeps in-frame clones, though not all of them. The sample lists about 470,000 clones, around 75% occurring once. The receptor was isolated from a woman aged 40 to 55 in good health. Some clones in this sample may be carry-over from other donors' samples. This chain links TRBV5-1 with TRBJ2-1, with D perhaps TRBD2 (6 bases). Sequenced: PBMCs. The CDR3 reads CASSDGGIIYNEQFF. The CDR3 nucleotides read TGCGCCAGCAGCGATGGCGGGATAATCTACAATGAGCAGTTCTTC.